The 24 T cell receptor beta chains below come from one sample, sequenced in a study of blood T cell repertoires in COVID-19 (dated by TCRdb to 2018 to 2020). Library preparation was by the immunoSEQ multiplex PCR assay. As stored in TCRdb, this immuneACCESS dataset retains in-frame rearrangements with V and J assigned. A fraction of the clones does not appear; measured against another copy, unresolved V genes explain less than half of the discrepancy, and the remainder lacks a known reason. In this sample the table shows approximately 340,000 clones, around 82% of which occur a single time. The ten largest clones add up to about 2.7% of the sample. Sequenced material: peripheral blood. These receptors were taken from a young man with active or convalescent COVID-19.

The chain is built from TRBV4-1 and TRBJ1-4, with 8 nucleotides matching TRBD1. CDR3 length: 14 amino acids. V shed 2 bases and J 8 bases; nucleotides not matched to a gene: 4. Looked up from germline, CDR1 is MGHRA and CDR2 is YSYEKL. The CDR3 reads CASSQTGGREKLFF. DNA of the CDR3: TGCGCCAGCAGCCAAACAGGGGGGCGAGAAAAACTGTTTTTT.

V is TRBV2 and J is TRBJ2-7; TRBD2 matches 9 bases. The CDR3 extends over 14 amino acids. Unmatched junction bases numbered 6, after V lost 6 bases and J lost 3 bases. The germline V gene has CDR1 SNHLY and CDR2 FYNNEI. CDR3 nucleotides: TGTGCCAGCAGCCGCCCTAGCGGGAACTACGAGCAGTACTTC. Its protein product is CASSRPSGNYEQYF. Full variable domain (outside the CDR3, taken from reference TRBV2 and TRBJ2-7): EPEVTQTPSHQVTQMGQEVILRCVPISNHLYFYWYRQILGQKVEFLVSFYNNEISEKSEIFDDQFSVERPDGSNFTLKIRSTKLEDSAMYFCASSRPSGNYEQYFGPGTRLTVT.

The gene calls are TRBV15 and TRBJ1-3; weak D call: TRBD1 (6 bases). Trimming took 0 bases from V and 5 from J, leaving 8 bases between them. This CDR3 is 14 amino acids long. Germline assignment: CDR1 LNHNV and CDR2 YYDKDF (reference sequence). The CDR3: CATSREQGRNTIYF. In DNA form, the CDR3 reads TGTGCCACCAGCAGAGAACAGGGAAGAAACACCATATATTTT.

The genes are TRBV6-1 and TRBJ1-1; a possible D gene is TRBD1 (5 bases). CDR3 length: 15 residues. Germline assignment: CDR1 MNHNS and CDR2 SASEGT. The V and J ends lost 3 bases and 1 base respectively, with 12 bases between them. CDR3 in amino acids: CASSDEGLTNTEAFF. In nucleotides, the CDR3 is TGTGCCAGCAGTGACGAGGGACTGACGAACACTGAAGCTTTCTTT.

V and J are TRBV18 and TRBJ1-5; tentatively, D is TRBD1 (5 bases). The germline gives CDR1 KGHSH, CDR2 LQKENI. This CDR3 region has 15 residues. V lost 2 bases, J lost 7 bases, and 15 bases lay in between. The CDR3 DNA reads TGTGCCAGCTCACCAGGGGGAGGGGCAAGCCAGCCCCAGCATTTT. It codes for CASSPGGGASQPQHF.

This clone was seen once. Here the CDR3 reads CASSGLGQANYGYTF. Here the CDR3 DNA reads TGTGCCAGTAGTGGTCTGGGACAGGCAAACTATGGCTACACCTTC. The chain has TRBV19 and TRBJ1-2; 8 nucleotides align to TRBD1. The CDR3 runs 15 residues. J lost 2 bases, V lost 5 bases, and 7 bases had no gene match. Germline CDR1 reads LNHDA; CDR2 reads SQIVND (reference sequence). The variable domain in full, completed from reference TRBV19 and TRBJ1-2, reads DGGITQSPKYLFRKEGQNVTLSCEQNLNHDAMYWYRQDPGQGLRLIYYSQIVNDFQKGDIAEGYSVSREKKESFPLTVTSAQKNPTAFYLCASSGLGQANYGYTFGSGTRLTVV.

The chain recombines TRBV30 with TRBJ2-3, with TRBD2 matching 11 bases. With V trimmed by 5 bases and J by 4 bases, 8 bases remained unmatched. This CDR3 comprises 15 residues. Germline loops: CDR1 GTSNPN, CDR2 SVGIG (reference sequence). The CDR3 spells CAWASGLAEADTQYF. The CDR3 nucleotides are TGTGCCTGGGCTTCGGGACTAGCGGAAGCAGATACGCAGTATTTT.

This rearrangement joins TRBV7-8 to TRBJ1-6; D uncertain. V lost 1 base and J 0 bases, leaving 7 bases between the germline ends. Germline CDR1 is SGHVS and CDR2 is FQNEAQ. The CDR3 is made up of 16 amino acids. CDR3 loop: CASSLVGGSYNSPLHF. CDR3 nucleotide sequence: TGTGCCAGCAGCTTAGTGGGAGGCTCCTATAATTCACCCCTCCACTTT.

This chain connects TRBV9 to TRBJ2-1, with 10 bases lining up with TRBD2. The length of the CDR3 is 13 residues. CDR1 and CDR2 from the germline V gene are SGDLS and YYNGEE. V lost 1 base, J lost 9 bases, and 1 base stayed unmatched. In DNA form, the CDR3 reads TGTGCCAGCAGCGTACTAGCGGGAGCTGAGCAGTTCTTC. Translation: CASSVLAGAEQFF.

This clone was recorded only once. The chain is built from TRBV7-2 and TRBJ1-2; D is unclear. The CDR3 runs 13 residues. The V and J ends lost 3 bases and 5 bases respectively, with 10 bases between them. The germline gives CDR1 SGHTA, CDR2 FQGNSA. In DNA, the CDR3 is TGTGCCAGCAGCTTCGGACGAGGGTATGGCTACACCTTC. Translated: CASSFGRGYGYTF.

J is TRBJ2-2 and V is TRBV7-2; possible D gene TRBD2, 5 bases. The germline V gene has CDR1 SGHTA and CDR2 FQGNSA. The V end lost 5 bases, the J end lost 5 bases, and 9 bases lay between the germline ends. The CDR3 loop spans 13 amino acids. In DNA form, the CDR3 reads TGTGCCAGCAGCGGACTGACGACCGGGGAGCTGTTTTTT. It yields the protein CASSGLTTGELFF.

This clone has only one observation. V and J are TRBV20-1 and TRBJ2-1; tentative D call: TRBD1 (6 bases). CDR3 length: 14 amino acids. The germline V and J ends were trimmed by 3 bases and 7 bases, with 16 bases remaining between them. CDR1 DFQATT and CDR2 SNEGSKA come from the germline V gene (reference sequence). The CDR3: CSASGGGWGNEQFF. CDR3 in DNA: TGCAGTGCTAGTGGTGGGGGCTGGGGGAATGAGCAGTTCTTC.

The J gene is TRBJ1-1, the V gene TRBV28, with D perhaps TRBD1 (5 bases). V was pared by 5 bases and J by 0 bases, with 13 bases between. This CDR3 spans 15 amino acids. The germline CDR1 and CDR2 sequences are MDHEN and SYDVKM. CDR3: CASSPTGSMNTEAFF. The CDR3 DNA sequence: TGTGCCAGCAGTCCAACAGGATCCATGAACACTGAAGCTTTCTTT.

The chain has TRBV6-5 and TRBJ2-1; D remains ambiguous. V gave up 6 bases and J gave up 8 bases, with 8 bases separating them. CDR3 size: 11 residues. Germline V gene sequence: CDR1 MNHEY, CDR2 SVGAGI. CDR3 residues: CASSRRDEQFF. The CDR3 DNA reads TGTGCCAGCAGCCGCCGCGATGAGCAGTTCTTC.

Details on this clone: Other DNA sequences in this sample translate to the same CDR3. The V gene is TRBV18, the J gene TRBJ1-5, with D possibly being TRBD1 (6 bases). Germline loops: CDR1 KGHSH, CDR2 LQKENI. The CDR3 extends over 14 amino acids. V lost 3 bases to trimming and J lost 6 bases, with 12 bases between them. The CDR3 reads CASSPGGGFQPQHF. CDR3 DNA sequence: TGTGCCAGCTCACCGGGAGGGGGGTTTCAGCCCCAGCATTTT.

This chain joins TRBV9 and TRBJ2-1, with D possibly TRBD2 on 5 matching bases. Germline loops: CDR1 SGDLS, CDR2 YYNGEE. The CDR3 consists of 15 residues. The V end was cut by 3 bases, the J end by 10 bases, with 20 bases between. The DNA of the CDR3 is TGTGCCAGCAGCGGTCGAAGTACAAGAGAGGGCGAGCAGTTCTTC. As protein: CASSGRSTREGEQFF.

V is TRBV5-5 and J is TRBJ2-1, with D possibly being TRBD1 (5 bases). Trimming left V 0 bases short and J 2 bases short, with 6 bases between. The CDR3 is 14 residues long. In germline, CDR1 is SGHKS, CDR2 YYEKEE (reference sequence). CDR3 DNA sequence: TGTGCCAGCAGCTTGGAGACAGCCTACAATGAGCAGTTCTTC. Encoded protein: CASSLETAYNEQFF.

The chain uses TRBV7-2 and TRBJ2-7; 8 bases are a match to TRBD2. From germline, CDR1 is SGHTA and CDR2 FQGNSA. The CDR3 covers 13 residues. V lost 1 base, J lost 10 bases, and 6 bases stayed unmatched. Here the CDR3 DNA reads TGTGCCAGCAGCTTAGACGGGAGGGGTGGACAGTACTTC. Protein: CASSLDGRGGQYF.

The DNA for the CDR3 is TGTGCCACCAGTGATTTAAGCCTCGCTGGTCGGTCACCCCTCCACTTT. Its translation: CATSDLSLAGRSPLHF. This rearrangement joins TRBV24-1 to TRBJ1-6; D call uncertain. The V gene's germline CDR1 is KGHDR and CDR2 SFDVKD. This CDR3 spans 16 amino acids. V was shortened by 1 base and J by 10 bases, with 16 bases between the two germline ends.

The V call is TRBV4-3, the J call TRBJ2-7; 10 bases line up with TRBD2. CDR1 is LGHNA, CDR2 YSLEER, per germline. The junction had 4 bases not matched to a gene; V was cut back by 0 bases and J by 2 bases. The CDR3 has 16 residues. The CDR3 bases are TGCGCCAGCAGCCAAGATGCCCTAGCGGGGGCCTACGAGCAGTACTTC. It is translated as CASSQDALAGAYEQYF.

There are many counts of this clone. Other DNA sequences within the sample encode an identical CDR3. The chain employs TRBV2 and TRBJ2-7; no firm D call. CDR1 and CDR2 from the germline V gene are SNHLY and FYNNEI. V was clipped by 6 bases and J by 2 bases, with 8 bases between them. This CDR3 region has 12 residues. The CDR3 spells CASRGAAYEQYF. CDR3 coding DNA: TGTGCCAGCAGAGGAGCCGCCTACGAGCAGTACTTC. The variable domain in full, completed from reference TRBV2 and TRBJ2-7, reads EPEVTQTPSHQVTQMGQEVILRCVPISNHLYFYWYRQILGQKVEFLVSFYNNEISEKSEIFDDQFSVERPDGSNFTLKIRSTKLEDSAMYFCASRGAAYEQYFGPGTRLTVT.

This clone has more than one count but fewer than ten. This chain uses TRBV5-8 with TRBJ1-1; 9 bases are shared with TRBD1. The junction had 2 bases not matched to a gene; V was cut back by 0 bases and J by 11 bases. CDR3 length equals 12 residues. Germline values: CDR1 SGHTS, CDR2 YDEGEE. The CDR3 sequence is CASSLDRGQAFF. CDR3 DNA: TGTGCCAGCAGCTTGGACAGGGGGCAGGCTTTCTTT.

Only a few counts were recorded for this clone. The chain recombines TRBV30 with TRBJ2-3; D is unresolved. V was trimmed by 7 bases and J by 0 bases, leaving 11 bases between them. This CDR3 is built from 13 residues. The germline V gene encodes CDR1 GTSNPN and CDR2 SVGIG (reference sequence). The CDR3 protein is CALRRYSTDTQYF. The CDR3 DNA is TGTGCCTTGAGACGGTACAGCACAGATACGCAGTATTTT.

This clone showed up many times. In the same sample, other DNA sequences code for this CDR3. The CDR3 region is CASSPGQPYEQYF. CDR3 DNA: TGTGCCAGCAGCCCTGGACAGCCCTACGAGCAGTACTTC. The chain is built from TRBV9 and TRBJ2-7, with D possibly TRBD1 on 6 matching bases. The V gene's germline CDR1 is SGDLS and CDR2 YYNGEE. V was cut by 4 bases and J by 2 bases, with 10 bases left in between. CDR3 length equals 13 residues.